The entry that follows covers one TCR beta chain sequence. Its antigen is not known. CDR3 size: 14 residues. The germline gives CDR1 SGDLS, CDR2 YYNGEE. V shed 4 bases and J shed 5 bases, with 13 bases lying between them. Libraries were prepared by immunoSEQ multiplex PCR; TCRdb keeps only in-frame clonotypes and omits some of them. Of 150,000 to 200,000 clones listed, around 90% were seen once; the top ten hold less than 3%. This specimen belongs to a study of T cell responses to AZD1222 COVID-19 vaccine. Study-wide background: Pooling covered second doses at about 4 or about 12 weeks.

General observations from the study: Only 5 or 6 people who got AZD1222 tested seropositive at baseline. Clonal diversity may have been underestimated in mostly white British donors.

This material consisted of peripheral blood, taken on day 0 of AZD1222 vaccination. The chain couples TRBV9 to TRBJ1-5; no firm D call. This receptor was obtained from an adult in good health. CDR3 loop: CASSRRAWDQPQHF. The DNA of the CDR3 is TGTGCCAGCAGCCGACGGGCTTGGGATCAGCCCCAGCATTTT.